This TCR beta chain emerged from a study of T-cell memory formation after mild COVID-19. TCRdb fed the 5' RACE reads into MiXCR, producing one record per CDR3 protein. The sample shows about 430,000 distinct CDR3 sequences, roughly 18% of them seen only once. Sequences were obtained from PBMCs or a T cell subset sorted from them (not recorded which). This receptor was identified in a man between 18 and 35 years old who had mild COVID-19 (a few samples of this study predate the infection). Cell type and time point are not known.

CDR3: CASSLDTGGGEKLFF. CDR3 coding DNA: TGCGCCAGCAGCTTGGATACAGGGGGAGGAGAAAAACTGTTTTTT. The rearrangement uses TRBV5-1 and TRBJ1-4, with TRBD1 matching 8 bases. V lost 0 bases to trimming and J lost 8 bases; unmatched junction nucleotides: 6. The germline CDR1 and CDR2 sequences are SGHRS and YFSETQ. This CDR3 has 15 amino acids.